The 22 T cell receptor beta chains listed next were all sequenced from one sample in a study of blood T cells in healthy people across ages. A second 7 to 11 cycle PCR used barcoded and J-beta primers. TCRdb processed the 5' RACE reads anew with MiXCR; each CDR3 protein has one entry. The sample yields about 1.4 million distinct CDR3 sequences, approximately 63% seen once. Source material: blood. Receptors originate from a young man in good health.

The chain uses TRBV4-1 and TRBJ2-1; TRBD2 matches at 11 bases. CDR1 is MGHRA, CDR2 YSYEKL, per germline. This CDR3 has 17 residues. Trimming cost V 3 bases and J 0 bases; bases outside gene matches: 4. The CDR3 DNA follows: TGCGCCAGCAGCCACCGACTAGCGGGATCCTCCTACAATGAGCAGTTCTTC. Translation: CASSHRLAGSSYNEQFF.

In nucleotides, the CDR3 is TGTGCTAGTGGTTTTTCGAAGAGTCGCTACACCTTC. This sequence encodes CASGFSKSRYTF. The genes are TRBV12-5 and TRBJ1-2; D remains unclear. This CDR3 region has 12 residues. Per the germline V gene, CDR1 is LGHNT and CDR2 is FRNRAP. Trimming removed 3 bases at V and 9 bases at J, with 11 bases between.

This clonotype was counted a few times. This rearrangement joins TRBV7-2 to TRBJ2-3, with D uncertain. CDR3 size: 15 residues. Looked up from germline, CDR1 is SGHTA and CDR2 is FQGNSA. Between the trimmed V and J ends, which lost 1 base and 4 bases, there was a span of 12 bases. The CDR3 reads CASSLVGTRADTQYF. Written as DNA, the CDR3 is TGTGCCAGCAGCTTAGTAGGCACAAGGGCAGATACGCAGTATTTT.

The rearrangement uses TRBV27 and TRBJ2-5, with 10 nucleotides matching TRBD1. V trimming: 6 bases; J trimming: 1 base; junction bases outside the gene matches: 8. Per germline, CDR1 MNHEY and CDR2 SMNVEV (reference sequence). The CDR3 consists of 16 residues. The CDR3 loop is CASSRWTGGIQETQYF. The CDR3 coding sequence is TGTGCCAGCAGCAGATGGACAGGGGGTATCCAAGAGACCCAGTACTTC.

This clonotype has ten or more counts. The CDR3 DNA is TGTGCCAGCAGTTTTTCTCGACTAGCGGTATCCTACGAGCAGTACTTC. This encodes CASSFSRLAVSYEQYF. The genes are TRBV12-3 or TRBV12-4 and TRBJ2-7; 9 positions match TRBD2. CDR3 length equals 16 residues. The J segment lost 1 base and the V segment lost 3 bases, leaving 7 bases of the junction unmatched.

In this sample, this clonotype turned up many times. The chain couples TRBV7-2 to TRBJ2-3; weak D call: TRBD2 (5 bases). Germline CDR1 and CDR2: SGHTA and FQGNSA. There are 14 residues in the CDR3. The V gene lost 8 bases and the J gene lost 2 bases, with 14 bases spanning the gap. This CDR3 reads CASAFGDSTDTQYF. As DNA, the CDR3 is TGTGCCAGCGCTTTCGGGGATTCCACAGATACGCAGTATTTT. The full variable domain, its missing parts supplied by reference TRBV7-2 and TRBJ2-3, is GAGVSQSPSNKVTEKGKDVELRCDPISGHTALYWYRQSLGQGLEFLIYFQGNSAPDKSGLPSDRFSAERTGGSVSTLTIQRTQQEDSAVYLCASAFGDSTDTQYFGPGTRLTVL.

In the case of this clonotype: A read error may account for a junction end that differs from germline. The gene calls are TRBV4-3 and TRBJ2-4; 8 bases match TRBD1. Looked up from germline, CDR1 is LGHNA and CDR2 is YSLEER. The CDR3 runs 16 residues. The CDR3 reads CASSQAGRTGTYEQYF. As DNA, the CDR3 is TGCGCCAGCAGCCAAGCTGGCAGGACAGGGACCTACGAGCAGTATTTC.

This chain connects TRBV9 to TRBJ2-3; no clear D. In germline, CDR1 is SGDLS, CDR2 YYNGEE. The CDR3 length is 14 residues. Trimming took 9 bases from V and 2 from J, leaving 16 bases between them. CDR3 residues: CATSTESDTDTQYF. CDR3 nucleotide sequence: TGTGCCACCTCCACAGAGTCAGACACAGATACGCAGTATTTT.

This chain links TRBV3-1 with TRBJ1-2; D is uncertain. Trimming stripped 0 bases from V and 0 bases from J, with 14 bases between. The CDR3 is 17 amino acids. Germline assignment: CDR1 LGHDT and CDR2 YNNKEL (reference sequence). CDR3 bases: TGTGCCAGCAGCCAAGATCCTCTTGGCCCTACTAACTATGGCTACACCTTC. This sequence encodes CASSQDPLGPTNYGYTF. The full variable domain, rest sourced from reference TRBV3-1 and TRBJ1-2, is DTAVSQTPKYLVTQMGNDKSIKCEQNLGHDTMYWYKQDSKKFLKIMFSYNNKELIINETVPNRFSPKSPDKAHLNLHINSLELGDSAVYFCASSQDPLGPTNYGYTFGSGTRLTVV.

The chain couples TRBV10-3 to TRBJ2-3; D may be TRBD1 (5 bases). CDR3 size: 14 residues. Per the germline V gene, CDR1 is ENHRY and CDR2 is SYGVKD. V lost 7 bases and J 0 bases, leaving 11 bases between the germline ends. The chain's CDR3 is CAINPTASTDTQYF. CDR3 DNA sequence: TGTGCCATCAATCCGACAGCTAGCACAGATACGCAGTATTTT.

This clonotype was picked up a small number of times. This sequence joins TRBV10-3 and TRBJ2-5, with D unresolved. The DNA end is more similar to TRBJ2-7, so the J call may be wrong. CDR3 length: 13 residues. Germline CDR1 reads ENHRY; CDR2 reads SYGVKD. CDR3 amino acids: CAISELQAYEQYF. Here the CDR3 DNA reads TGTGCCATCAGTGAGCTCCAGGCGTACGAGCAGTACTTC.

This sequence joins TRBV13 and TRBJ2-2; D possibly corresponds to TRBD2 (7 bases). V was pared by 0 bases and J by 2 bases, with 16 bases between. Germline V gene sequence: CDR1 PRHDT, CDR2 FYEKMQ (reference sequence). The CDR3 is 18 amino acids. The CDR3 sequence is CASSLGPRGGANTGELFF. CDR3 coding DNA: TGTGCCAGCAGCTTAGGCCCCCGTGGGGGGGCAAACACCGGGGAGCTGTTTTTT.

This clonotype came up a few times. This rearrangement joins TRBV29-1 to TRBJ2-5, with TRBD2 matching over 8 bases. Germline V lookup: CDR1 SQVTM, CDR2 ANQGSEA. The trim removed 4 bases at V and 7 bases at J, leaving 8 bases unmatched. The CDR3 spans 13 residues. CDR3 amino acids: CSVGTSSDGTQYF. The DNA for the CDR3 is TGCAGCGTTGGGACTAGCTCTGATGGGACCCAGTACTTC.

In DNA, the CDR3 is TGTGCCAGCAGCCGGTCTGCTAGCGGGAGGGCCTTTGAGCAGTTCTTC. This codes for CASSRSASGRAFEQFF. This chain uses TRBV6-1 with TRBJ2-1; 12 bases fit TRBD2. The CDR3 spans 16 residues. Germline assignment: CDR1 MNHNS and CDR2 SASEGT. V lost 6 bases and J lost 9; bases outside the gene matches: 12.

V is TRBV10-3 and J is TRBJ2-4; D gene ambiguous. Per germline, CDR1 ENHRY and CDR2 SYGVKD. CDR3 length equals 13 residues. V was cut by 4 bases and J by 13 bases, with 17 bases left in between. The CDR3 here is CAISGFRSGEQYF. The CDR3 DNA reads TGTGCCATCAGTGGATTTCGGAGTGGAGAGCAGTACTTC.

This chain links TRBV24-1 with TRBJ2-6; D uncertain. Germline V gene lookup returns CDR1 KGHDR and CDR2 SFDVKD. The CDR3 is 16 amino acids. The germline V and J ends were trimmed by 2 bases and 4 bases, with 11 bases remaining between them. DNA for the CDR3: TGTGCCACCAGTGATTCAACGGGCTTCGGGGCCAACGTCCTGACTTTC. Protein product: CATSDSTGFGANVLTF.

This chain connects TRBV20-1 to TRBJ2-5; D unresolved. Trimming cost V 3 bases and J 1 base, with 12 bases left between them. There are 14 residues in the CDR3. The germline V gene encodes CDR1 DFQATT and CDR2 SNEGSKA (reference sequence). CDR3 residues: CSARASVPQETQYF. The CDR3 coding sequence is TGCAGTGCTAGGGCCTCAGTCCCCCAAGAGACCCAGTACTTC.

The V call is TRBV9, the J call TRBJ1-2; D is undetermined. Looked up from germline, CDR1 is SGDLS and CDR2 is YYNGEE. Trimming shortened V by 2 bases and J by 3 bases, and 5 bases separated the two germline ends. CDR3 length equals 12 residues. The CDR3 sequence: CASSVPDYGYTF. In DNA, the CDR3 is TGTGCCAGCAGCGTCCCGGACTATGGCTACACCTTC.

The chain recombines TRBV30 with TRBJ2-3; 16 bases fit TRBD2. J gave up 5 bases and V 7 bases, and 9 bases lay outside the gene matches. The CDR3 extends over 16 amino acids. Germline loops: CDR1 GTSNPN, CDR2 SVGIG (reference sequence). The CDR3 sequence is CASDPGLAGGLDTQYF. DNA of the CDR3: TGTGCCTCCGATCCGGGACTAGCGGGAGGGTTAGATACGCAGTATTTT.

The V call is TRBV29-1, the J call TRBJ1-1; D is uncertain. V gave up 4 bases and J gave up 4 bases, with 16 bases separating them. This CDR3 contains 14 residues. Germline CDR1 SQVTM, CDR2 ANQGSEA. The CDR3: CSVVIPKQTTEAFF. The CDR3 bases are TGCAGCGTTGTAATCCCAAAACAGACCACTGAAGCTTTCTTT.

V is TRBV4-2 and J is TRBJ2-5, with a weak D call TRBD1 (6 bases). The end of the DNA fits TRBJ2-7 better, so the J call may be wrong. The CDR3 loop spans 15 amino acids. The germline gives CDR1 LGHNA, CDR2 YNFKEQ. The CDR3, as DNA: TGTGCCAGCAGCCGGGGGACACGCACCCTCTACGAGCAGTACTTC. It is translated as CASSRGTRTLYEQYF.

This clonotype was seen more than once but under ten times. This rearrangement joins TRBV20-1 to TRBJ2-3; 12 nucleotides agree with TRBD2. CDR1 and CDR2 (germline): DFQATT, SNEGSKA (reference sequence). J was trimmed by 2 bases and V by 2 bases; bases with no gene match: 2. This CDR3 is built from 15 residues. The CDR3 loop reads CSARTSGGYTDTQYF. CDR3 DNA sequence: TGCAGTGCTAGAACTAGCGGGGGGTACACAGATACGCAGTATTTT.